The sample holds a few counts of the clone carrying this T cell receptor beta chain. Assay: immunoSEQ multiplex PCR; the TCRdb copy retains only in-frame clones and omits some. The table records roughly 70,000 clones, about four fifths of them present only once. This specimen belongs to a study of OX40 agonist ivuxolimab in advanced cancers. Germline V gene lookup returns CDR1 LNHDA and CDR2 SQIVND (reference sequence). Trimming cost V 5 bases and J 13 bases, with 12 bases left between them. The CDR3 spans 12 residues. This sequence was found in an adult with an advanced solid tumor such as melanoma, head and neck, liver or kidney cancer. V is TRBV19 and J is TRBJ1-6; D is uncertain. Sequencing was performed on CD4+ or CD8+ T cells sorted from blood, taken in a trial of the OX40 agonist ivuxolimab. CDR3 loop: CASSSGRTPLHF. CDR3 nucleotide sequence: TGTGCCAGTAGTTCAGGACGGACTCCCCTCCACTTT.